One sample yielded the 5 T cell receptor beta chains listed below, sequenced in a study of CD8+ T cells in alopecia areata. Treatment specified: oral pan-JAK inhibitor, 5-10 mg twice daily. cDNA serving as the sequencing template came from extracted, reverse transcribed RNA. TCRdb keeps only in-frame clones here, not all; method: immunoSEQ multiplex PCR. The data hold about 290,000 clones, with over 45% observed a single time. The source was CD4+ T cells sorted from blood, collected at week 24, from a patient treated with tofacitinib. The source of these receptors is a human donor with alopecia areata.

This chain links TRBV6-5 with TRBJ2-3; no reliable D call. V gave up 2 bases and J gave up 2 bases, with 8 bases separating them. The CDR3 has 14 amino acids. Per germline, CDR1 MNHEY and CDR2 SVGAGI. DNA for the CDR3: TGTGCCAGCAGTTACGTTGCAGCCACAGATACGCAGTATTTT. Amino acids: CASSYVAATDTQYF.

The chain combines TRBV30 with TRBJ1-2; TRBD1 aligns across 7 bases. Per the germline V gene, CDR1 is GTSNPN and CDR2 is SVGIG (reference sequence). The junction had 9 bases not matched to a gene; V was cut back by 2 bases and J by 6 bases. The CDR3 sequence is 14 residues long. CDR3 in DNA: TGTGCCTGGAGTACCCGACTGACAGGGAATGGCTACACCTTC. Translated: CAWSTRLTGNGYTF.

The chain links TRBV9 to TRBJ1-5; 9 bases align to TRBD1. J gave up 3 bases and V 3 bases, and 4 bases lay outside the gene matches. The CDR3 length is 15 residues. The germline gives CDR1 SGDLS, CDR2 YYNGEE. For the CDR3, the DNA is TGTGCCAGCAGCGGGGGGACAGGGAACAATCAGCCCCAGCATTTT. It yields the protein CASSGGTGNNQPQHF.

The chain links TRBV27 to TRBJ2-6, with D uncertain. Germline V lookup: CDR1 MNHEY, CDR2 SMNVEV (reference sequence). This CDR3 has 12 amino acids. V lost 9 bases, J lost 0 bases, and 3 bases lay in between. The CDR3 loop is CASLSGANVLTF. CDR3 sequence (DNA): TGTGCCAGTCTCTCTGGGGCCAACGTCCTGACTTTC.

The gene calls are TRBV9 and TRBJ2-5; D is uncertain. V was trimmed by 0 bases and J by 7 bases, leaving 16 bases between them. The CDR3 is 15 amino acids. Per the germline V gene, CDR1 is SGDLS and CDR2 is YYNGEE. The CDR3 spells CASSVGRPPYATQYF. In DNA, the CDR3 is TGTGCCAGCAGCGTAGGAAGACCCCCTTATGCGACCCAGTACTTC.